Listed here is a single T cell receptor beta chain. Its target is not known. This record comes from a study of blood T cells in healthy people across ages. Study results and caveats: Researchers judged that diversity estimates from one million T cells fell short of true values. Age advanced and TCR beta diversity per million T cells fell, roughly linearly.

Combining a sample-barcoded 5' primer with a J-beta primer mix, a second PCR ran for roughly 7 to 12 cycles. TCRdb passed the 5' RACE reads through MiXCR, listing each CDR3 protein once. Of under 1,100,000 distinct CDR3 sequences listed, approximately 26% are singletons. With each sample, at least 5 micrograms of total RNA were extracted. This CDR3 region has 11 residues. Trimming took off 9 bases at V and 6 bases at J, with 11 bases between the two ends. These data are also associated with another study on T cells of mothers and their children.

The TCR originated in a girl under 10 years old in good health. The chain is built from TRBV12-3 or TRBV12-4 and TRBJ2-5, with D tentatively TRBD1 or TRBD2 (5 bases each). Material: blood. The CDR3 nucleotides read TGTGCCAGTGGGACCGCGCAGACCCAGTACTTC. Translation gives CASGTAQTQYF.